The clone carrying this T cell receptor beta chain was detected only a few times. The sample is drawn from a study of spatial heterogeneity in lung cancer. As for the study in general: Detection consistently captured more beta-chain sequences than alpha-chain sequences. Across the raw uncorrected reads, a unique TCR and UMI combination was observed, on average, more than ten times.

TCRdb recomputed calls from the 5' RACE reads with MiXCR, one row per CDR3 protein. The sample lists roughly 15,000 distinct CDR3 sequences; approximately 8% were seen once. The time point denotes: sample taken at primary tumor resection. Tumor, nontumor lung or frozen PBMC supplied whole RNA that was sequenced unsorted. There were 75 or so donors, all of them untreated patients with early-stage non-small cell lung cancer. The germline V gene has CDR1 SQVTM and CDR2 ANQGSEA. The CDR3 runs to 12 residues. Trimming took off 2 bases at V and 3 bases at J, with 7 bases between the two ends. Material: PBMCs, obtained at surgery. The sequence was obtained from a female donor with early-stage non-small cell lung cancer. The V gene is TRBV29-1, the J gene TRBJ1-2, with D tentatively TRBD1 (5 bases). The CDR3 reads CSVEQGYYGYTF. CDR3 sequence (DNA): TGCAGCGTTGAACAGGGTTACTATGGCTACACCTTC.